The sequence of this T cell receptor beta chain was determined in a study of blood T cell repertoires in COVID-19. Study background: COVID-19 samples, acute and convalescent, were from the United States, Italy and Spain. PBMCs, B-cell-depleted T cells, or T cells provided the cDNA or gDNA that made up the material.

Original processing methods: It was from reference gene primer amplification that nucleated cell counts were estimated. Profiling relied on immunoSEQ multiplex PCR, and the TCRdb table lists in-frame clones only, not all of them. That table supplies the V and J calls and clone size; D and trimming were determined from the DNA. The sample consists of under 170,000 clones, 84% of them appearing once. The germline V gene has CDR1 LGHNA and CDR2 YNFKEQ. The trim removed 2 bases at V and 2 bases at J, leaving 5 bases unmatched. The CDR3 is 15 amino acids. The origin of this receptor is an older man with acute or convalescent COVID-19. Sequenced sample: peripheral blood. V gene TRBV4-2 combines with J gene TRBJ1-2; 7 bases align to TRBD1. CDR3 sequence: CASSQSGTVNYGYTF. CDR3 coding DNA: TGTGCCAGCAGCCAAAGTGGGACAGTCAACTATGGCTACACCTTC.